The 12 T cell receptor beta chains listed next were all sequenced from one sample in a study of T cell repertoires in cytomegalovirus infection. TCRdb itself ran the reads through MiXCR, one entry per CDR3 protein. Counted here are fewer than 300,000 distinct CDR3 sequences, around 25% occurring once; the ten biggest clones make up about 14%. Sample: PBMCs. The source of these receptors is a human donor in good health (CMV status not recorded). Some clones in this sample may be carry-over from other donors' samples.

In this sample, this clonotype turned up a few times. V is TRBV7-2 and J is TRBJ2-7, with D possibly being TRBD2 (6 bases). CDR1 and CDR2 from the germline V gene are SGHTA and FQGNSA. The V end was cut by 3 bases, the J end by 2 bases, with 23 bases between. CDR3 length equals 18 residues. The CDR3: CASSLHGGNRAPTYEQYF. The DNA of the CDR3 is TGTGCCAGCAGCTTGCATGGAGGGAACCGGGCTCCGACCTACGAGCAGTACTTC.

This clonotype was counted many times. The J gene is TRBJ1-2, the V gene TRBV27; tentatively, D is TRBD1 (5 bases). The CDR3 contains 12 residues. Trimming took off 6 bases at V and 8 bases at J, with 13 bases between the two ends. The V gene's germline CDR1 is MNHEY and CDR2 SMNVEV (reference sequence). In nucleotides, the CDR3 is TGTGCCAGCAGAGGGGAATCTGGCGGCTACACCTTC. Residues: CASRGESGGYTF.

This clonotype has only a few counts. This chain uses TRBV11-2 with TRBJ2-5, with D perhaps given as TRBD1 or TRBD2 (6 bases each). V was shortened by 8 bases and J by 5 bases, with 15 bases between the two germline ends. The germline CDR1 and CDR2 sequences are SGHAT and FQNNGV. The CDR3 extends over 13 amino acids. The CDR3 nucleotides are TGTGCCAGCGGAGGGGGAGGTATGGAGACCCAGTACTTC. Its protein is CASGGGGMETQYF.

This clonotype has only a few counts. The chain has TRBV12-3 or TRBV12-4 and TRBJ1-6, with D tentatively TRBD1 (6 bases). V shed 8 bases and J shed 7 bases, with 12 bases lying between them. The CDR3 contains 13 residues. The CDR3 sequence: CASQGKLNSPLHF. CDR3 DNA: TGTGCCAGCCAGGGGAAATTAAATTCACCCCTCCACTTT.

The V and J genes are TRBV7-8 and TRBJ2-7; 9 positions match TRBD2. V was clipped by 0 bases and J by 3 bases; unmatched bases: 3. Germline assignment: CDR1 SGHVS and CDR2 FQNEAQ. CDR3 length: 15 residues. The CDR3 loop reads CASSLASGRYYEQYF. The CDR3 coding sequence is TGTGCCAGCAGCTTAGCGAGCGGGAGGTACTACGAGCAGTACTTC.

This clonotype was seen at least ten times. The chain is built from TRBV19 and TRBJ2-7; no definite D call. Germline V gene data show CDR1 as LNHDA and CDR2 as SQIVND (reference sequence). This CDR3 contains 13 residues. Trimming cost V 2 bases and J 2 bases, with 7 bases left between them. Written as DNA, the CDR3 is TGTGCCAGTAGTATAAGAGTCGCCTACGAGCAGTACTTC. Translated: CASSIRVAYEQYF.

This chain links TRBV29-1 with TRBJ2-3; no clear D gene. CDR3 size: 11 residues. Germline V gene sequence: CDR1 SQVTM, CDR2 ANQGSEA. V lost 6 bases, J lost 3 bases, and 7 bases lay in between. The CDR3 nucleotides are TGCAGCGTCTCTCCTACAGATACGCAGTATTTT. It yields the protein CSVSPTDTQYF.

This chain uses TRBV6-1 with TRBJ2-2; D not resolved. This CDR3 has 14 residues. The V and J ends lost 6 bases and 1 base respectively, with 9 bases between them. Per the germline V gene, CDR1 is MNHNS and CDR2 is SASEGT. CDR3: CASRTDRNTGELFF. Written as DNA, the CDR3 is TGTGCCAGCAGAACCGACCGGAACACCGGGGAGCTGTTTTTT.

There are many counts of this clonotype. The chain joins TRBV19 to TRBJ2-7; D possibly corresponds to TRBD2 (6 bases). Per germline, CDR1 LNHDA and CDR2 SQIVND (reference sequence). V lost 5 bases to trimming and J lost 3 bases, with 20 bases between them. This CDR3 is built from 16 residues. CDR3 coding DNA: TGTGCCAGTAGTCCAAAGCGGGCAGATGCCCTCTACGAGCAGTACTTC. This encodes CASSPKRADALYEQYF.

This clonotype has more than one count but fewer than ten. This sequence joins TRBV11-2 and TRBJ2-1; TRBD1 matches at 8 bases. The V gene end was trimmed by 5 bases and the J gene end by 3 bases; junction bases not matched to a gene: 3. Germline lookup yields CDR1 SGHAT and CDR2 FQNNGV. CDR3 length equals 14 residues. The chain's CDR3 is CASSKDRVYNEQFF. CDR3 sequence (DNA): TGTGCCAGCAGCAAGGACAGGGTCTACAATGAGCAGTTCTTC. The variable domain in full, completed from reference TRBV11-2 and TRBJ2-1, reads EAGVAQSPRYKIIEKRQSVAFWCNPISGHATLYWYQQILGQGPKLLIQFQNNGVVDDSQLPKDRFSAERLKGVDSTLKIQPAKLEDSAVYLCASSKDRVYNEQFFGPGTRLTVL.

The table lists this clonotype with a few counts. This chain connects TRBV6-1 to TRBJ2-6; D is perhaps TRBD1 (6 bases). V was shortened by 5 bases and J by 2 bases, with 19 bases between the two germline ends. Germline V gene lookup returns CDR1 MNHNS and CDR2 SASEGT. The CDR3 consists of 18 residues. The CDR3: CASSPTGTRGAGANVLTF. CDR3 DNA: TGTGCCAGCAGTCCCACAGGGACAAGGGGTGCTGGGGCCAACGTCCTGACTTTC.

This clonotype occurred a few times. The chain recombines TRBV19 with TRBJ2-2; D might be TRBD1 (5 bases). Germline V gene sequence: CDR1 LNHDA, CDR2 SQIVND (reference sequence). The CDR3 loop spans 14 amino acids. V lost 6 bases and J lost 5, with 13 bases in between. This chain's CDR3 is CASRNRQWTGELFF. CDR3 DNA: TGTGCCAGTAGAAACAGACAGTGGACCGGGGAGCTGTTTTTT. Supplemented by reference TRBV19 and TRBJ2-2, the full variable domain reads DGGITQSPKYLFRKEGQNVTLSCEQNLNHDAMYWYRQDPGQGLRLIYYSQIVNDFQKGDIAEGYSVSREKKESFPLTVTSAQKNPTAFYLCASRNRQWTGELFFGEGSRLTVL.